The T cell receptor (beta chain) described here comes from a study of spatial heterogeneity in lung cancer. Study summary: PBMC samples from follow-up, where available, were sequenced a median of roughly two years after resection. The study consistently detected more beta-chain than alpha-chain sequences.

Study results and caveats: Circulating ubiquitous expanded tumor TCRs were observed more frequently at resection than at follow-up.

Time point defined: blood at routine non-recurrence follow-up after resection. No cell sorting; template was whole RNA from tumor, lung tissue or PBMC. This CDR3 region has 13 residues. Germline V gives CDR1 MNHNY, CDR2 SVGAGI (reference sequence). V gave up 7 bases and J gave up 4 bases, with 10 bases separating them. From the 5' RACE reads, TCRdb called clonotypes with MiXCR, one entry per CDR3 protein. Among 25,000 or so distinct CDR3 sequences, 5.4% were seen once, and the ten largest hold roughly a quarter. There are many counts of this clonotype. The antigen is unknown. The sequence derives from a female donor with early-stage non-small cell lung cancer. The material sequenced was PBMCs, taken at follow-up. The rearrangement links TRBV6-6 to TRBJ2-2, with D tentatively TRBD1 (6 bases). CDR3 amino acids: CASTQGSTGELFF. The CDR3 coding sequence is TGTGCCAGCACCCAGGGGTCCACCGGGGAGCTGTTTTTT.